This T cell receptor beta chain was retrieved from a study of shared clonotypes between healthy human individuals. Naive CD8 cells lacked CD45RO and underwent positive selection for CCR7, leaving out terminally differentiated effector memory CD45RA+ cells. Repertoires were generated with immunoSEQ multiplex PCR, while TCRdb's copy carries only in-frame clones and drops some. Here the sample spans some 2.1 million clones, 93% being singletons. V was cut by 6 bases and J by 5 bases, with 13 bases left in between. The germline V gene encodes CDR1 MNHEY and CDR2 SMNVEV (reference sequence). CDR3 size: 13 residues.

This receptor was identified in a man between 18 and 35 years old in good health. Some clones in this sample may be carry-over from other donors' samples. The specimen sequenced was naive CD8+ T cells from PBMCs. This sequence joins TRBV27 and TRBJ1-1; no clear D gene. Here the CDR3 DNA reads TGTGCCAGCAGGGCAGGAACGGGTACTGAAGCTTTCTTT. Translated: CASRAGTGTEAFF.